A selection of T cell receptor beta chains follows, all from one sample in a study of radiotherapy plus CTLA-4 blockade in lung cancer. The table came from immunoSEQ multiplex PCR; TCRdb's copy has only in-frame clones and leaves some out. The table lists fewer than 100,000 clones, 80% to 85% of them singletons. Sample: peripheral blood, taken from a patient treated with radiotherapy plus ipilimumab. These receptors were taken from a human donor with non-small cell lung cancer who had stable disease on radiotherapy plus ipilimumab. CDR3s include the opening cysteine and the closing phenylalanine or tryptophan. Fields, in order: clone size, D gene, J gene, V gene, CDR3 DNA, CDR3 protein. D genes are given only for firm matches. Part of the rows lack a size; the others show once, few, many or a class for expanded clones.

abundance: NA
d_gene: NA
j_gene: TRBJ2-2
v_gene: TRBV9
CDR3nt: TGTGCCAGCAGCGCAGGGAGGTCCGGGGAGCTGTTTTTT
CDR3aa: CASSAGRSGELFF

abundance: NA
d_gene: NA
j_gene: TRBJ2-7
v_gene: TRBV19
CDR3nt: TGTGCCAGTAGTAGGGGGCCGGCGGACTACGAGCAGTACTTC
CDR3aa: CASSRGPADYEQYF

abundance: NA
d_gene: TRBD2
j_gene: TRBJ2-7
v_gene: TRBV29-1
CDR3nt: TGCAGCGTGAAACAAAGTACTAGCGGTGCCTACGAGCAGTACTTC
CDR3aa: CSVKQSTSGAYEQYF

abundance: once
d_gene: NA
j_gene: TRBJ2-2
v_gene: TRBV6-1
CDR3nt: TGTGCCAGCAGTGAATACGCAGGGTCTCCCGGGGAGCTGTTTTTT
CDR3aa: CASSEYAGSPGELFF

abundance: NA
d_gene: TRBD1
j_gene: TRBJ2-7
v_gene: TRBV7-9
CDR3nt: TGTGCCAGCAGCTTATTGGGACAGGGTGCCTACGAGCAGTACTTC
CDR3aa: CASSLLGQGAYEQYF

abundance: NA
d_gene: TRBD1
j_gene: TRBJ2-1
v_gene: TRBV4-1
CDR3nt: TGCGCCAGCAGCCACGGGACAGGGGCCAAGTTCTACAATGAGCAGTTCTTC
CDR3aa: CASSHGTGAKFYNEQFF

abundance: NA
d_gene: NA
j_gene: TRBJ2-1
v_gene: TRBV7-3
CDR3nt: TGTGCCAGCAGCTCCGGGTCTTCCTACAATGAGCAGTTCTTC
CDR3aa: CASSSGSSYNEQFF

abundance: NA
d_gene: NA
j_gene: TRBJ1-1
v_gene: TRBV11-3
CDR3nt: TGTGCCAGCAGCTTACGTACGAACACTGAAGCTTTCTTT
CDR3aa: CASSLRTNTEAFF

abundance: NA
d_gene: NA
j_gene: TRBJ2-4
v_gene: TRBV5-3
CDR3nt: TGTGCCAGAAGCTTGTTTCTGAGCATTCAGTACTTC
CDR3aa: CARSLFLSIQYF

abundance: NA
d_gene: NA
j_gene: TRBJ1-2
v_gene: TRBV19
CDR3nt: TGTGCCAGTAACCCAAACAAGGACTATGGCTACACCTTC
CDR3aa: CASNPNKDYGYTF

abundance: NA
d_gene: NA
j_gene: TRBJ1-4
v_gene: TRBV28
CDR3nt: TGTGCCAGCAGTACAACTAATGAAAAACTGTTTTTT
CDR3aa: CASSTTNEKLFF

abundance: NA
d_gene: NA
j_gene: TRBJ1-5
v_gene: TRBV9
CDR3nt: TGTGCCAGCAGCGTAGGACACTCACTGGATCAGCCCCAGCATTTT
CDR3aa: CASSVGHSLDQPQHF

abundance: NA
d_gene: NA
j_gene: TRBJ1-2
v_gene: TRBV5-4
CDR3nt: TGTGCCAGCAGCGTCGGGGCGGGCTACACCTTC
CDR3aa: CASSVGAGYTF

abundance: NA
d_gene: NA
j_gene: TRBJ1-2
v_gene: TRBV4-1
CDR3nt: TGCGCCAGCAGCCAAGATACAGGTCGAGGCTACACCTTC
CDR3aa: CASSQDTGRGYTF

abundance: NA
d_gene: NA
j_gene: TRBJ2-7
v_gene: TRBV6-1
CDR3nt: TGTGCCAGCAGACCTCAGACAACCTACGAGCAGTACTTC
CDR3aa: CASRPQTTYEQYF

abundance: NA
d_gene: NA
j_gene: TRBJ2-7
v_gene: TRBV19
CDR3nt: TGTGCCAGTAGTATGGGAGCGGGCGCCTACGAGCAGTACTTC
CDR3aa: CASSMGAGAYEQYF

abundance: NA
d_gene: NA
j_gene: TRBJ1-5
v_gene: TRBV4-1
CDR3nt: TGCGCCAGCAGCTTGGACAGAAGCAATCAGCCCCAGCATTTT
CDR3aa: CASSLDRSNQPQHF

abundance: NA
d_gene: NA
j_gene: TRBJ2-5
v_gene: TRBV4-1
CDR3nt: TGCGCCAGCAGCCAAGGCCGGGCAGGACAAGAGACCCAGTACTTC
CDR3aa: CASSQGRAGQETQYF